The 18 T cell receptor beta chains below come from one sample, sequenced in a study of T cell responses to AZD1222 COVID-19 vaccine. TCRdb's table, derived via immunoSEQ multiplex PCR, lists solely in-frame clones and lacks some. The sample records some 200,000 clones, 80% to 95% being singletons. Sample: peripheral blood, taken 28 days after the second AZD1222 dose. Receptor source: an adult who received the AZD1222 COVID-19 vaccine.

The gene calls are TRBV2 and TRBJ1-5; D unclear. Germline CDR1 reads SNHLY; CDR2 reads FYNNEI. The V end lost 3 bases, the J end lost 9 bases, and 12 bases lay between the germline ends. The CDR3 is 13 amino acids. Here the CDR3 reads CASSEGGLGPQHF. Written as DNA, the CDR3 is TGTGCCAGCAGTGAGGGAGGGTTGGGGCCCCAGCATTTT.

The chain carries TRBV2 and TRBJ2-1; 7 bases match TRBD2. V dropped 5 bases and J dropped 3; count of bases not matched to a gene: 7. CDR3 length equals 15 residues. The germline V gene has CDR1 SNHLY and CDR2 FYNNEI. The CDR3 DNA reads TGTGCCAGCAGTCCCCGGGCTAGCGGCTACAATGAGCAGTTCTTC. It translates to CASSPRASGYNEQFF.

This clone was counted once. The CDR3 DNA follows: TGCGCCAGCAGTGACCCGGACAGGGCAATTGTTGGAAAACTGTTTTTT. Translation gives CASSDPDRAIVGKLFF. The chain joins TRBV10-2 to TRBJ1-4; 8 positions agree with TRBD1. J gave up 10 bases and V 3 bases, and 13 bases lay outside the gene matches. Germline V gene lookup returns CDR1 WSHSY and CDR2 SAAADI. There are 16 residues in the CDR3.

V gene TRBV25-1 combines with J gene TRBJ2-2, with 9 bases aligning to TRBD1. Germline CDR1 MGHDK, CDR2 SYGVNS. This CDR3 is built from 15 residues. The V and J ends lost 7 bases and 6 bases, in that order; junction bases with no gene match: 9. The CDR3 DNA is TGTGCCAGCACCCGGACAGGGGTATCGGCCGGGGAGCTGTTTTTT. It codes for CASTRTGVSAGELFF.

This clone was picked up one time. The V gene is TRBV9, the J gene TRBJ2-2; 8 bases line up with TRBD2. Trimming removed 4 bases from V and 4 bases from J; junction bases left unmatched: 3. Germline V gives CDR1 SGDLS, CDR2 YYNGEE. The CDR3 covers 14 residues. CDR3 residues: CASSPAGGTGELFF. The DNA of the CDR3 is TGTGCCAGCAGCCCTGCGGGGGGCACCGGGGAGCTGTTTTTT.

This sequence joins TRBV9 and TRBJ1-1, with unresolved D. Trimming stripped 4 bases from V and 1 base from J, with 14 bases between. The germline V gene encodes CDR1 SGDLS and CDR2 YYNGEE. The CDR3 runs 15 residues. The CDR3 loop reads CASSLGRVANTEAFF. CDR3 nucleotides: TGTGCCAGCAGCCTAGGACGCGTGGCGAACACTGAAGCTTTCTTT.

The chain couples TRBV19 to TRBJ2-7; TRBD1 matches at 9 bases. This CDR3 spans 12 amino acids. The germline gives CDR1 LNHDA, CDR2 SQIVND (reference sequence). Germline trimming cut 7 bases from V and 7 bases from J; bases unmatched to any gene: 5. As DNA, the CDR3 is TGTGCCAGTACCCAGACAGGGGGAGAGCAGTACTTC. Translated: CASTQTGGEQYF.

The chain combines TRBV7-9 with TRBJ2-1, with TRBD2 identical over 11 bases. CDR3 length: 19 amino acids. The V gene's germline CDR1 is SEHNR and CDR2 FQNEAQ (reference sequence). Unmatched junction bases numbered 14, after V lost 5 bases and J lost 2 bases. The CDR3 sequence is CASSHPLGLAGGPYNEQFF. The CDR3 nucleotides are TGTGCCAGCAGCCACCCCCTGGGTCTAGCGGGAGGCCCCTACAATGAGCAGTTCTTC.

The chain is built from TRBV4-1 and TRBJ1-1; possible D gene TRBD1, 5 bases. V lost 3 bases and J 0 bases, leaving 14 bases between the germline ends. From germline, CDR1 is MGHRA and CDR2 YSYEKL. The CDR3 sequence is 16 residues long. CDR3 sequence (DNA): TGCGCCAGCAGCCAGGGGTACAGGCGAATGAACACTGAAGCTTTCTTT. It specifies CASSQGYRRMNTEAFF.

This clone showed up just once. The chain links TRBV9 to TRBJ1-3; D call uncertain. V lost 4 bases and J 2 bases, leaving 4 bases between the germline ends. The CDR3 runs 12 residues. Germline values: CDR1 SGDLS, CDR2 YYNGEE. The CDR3 nucleotides are TGTGCCAGCAGCCCCACTGGAAACACCATATATTTT. Its protein is CASSPTGNTIYF.

The rearrangement joins TRBV9 to TRBJ1-4; TRBD1 might be the D (5 bases). Germline V gene lookup returns CDR1 SGDLS and CDR2 YYNGEE. Trimming took off 0 bases at V and 5 bases at J, with 11 bases between the two ends. The CDR3 extends over 15 amino acids. The CDR3, as DNA: TGTGCCAGCAGCGTAGGTAGGGCAGGGAATGAAAAACTGTTTTTT. Translating gives CASSVGRAGNEKLFF.

The V gene is TRBV4-1, the J gene TRBJ1-5; D is uncertain. This CDR3 is 17 amino acids long. Germline CDR1 and CDR2: MGHRA and YSYEKL. Trimming cost V 1 base and J 2 bases, with 15 bases left between them. The CDR3 DNA reads as TGCGCCAGCAGCCAAGGACTGGCGAGTATGGGCAATCAGCCCCAGCATTTT. Translated, it gives CASSQGLASMGNQPQHF.

CDR3: CASSLNGNTIYF. CDR3 bases: TGTGCCAGCAGCTTAAACGGAAACACCATATATTTT. The chain recombines TRBV11-1 with TRBJ1-3; no definite D call. CDR3 length: 12 residues. The V end lost 2 bases, the J end lost 4 bases, and 3 bases lay between the germline ends. CDR1 and CDR2 from the germline V gene are SGHAT and FQDESV (reference sequence).

DNA of the CDR3: TGTGCCACCAGTGCCTCCGGTCAGGGGAGGGGAGATACGCAGTATTTT. Amino acids: CATSASGQGRGDTQYF. The chain combines TRBV24-1 with TRBJ2-3; D possibly corresponds to TRBD2 (7 bases). This CDR3 spans 16 amino acids. Germline V gene lookup returns CDR1 KGHDR and CDR2 SFDVKD. V lost 5 bases, J lost 5 bases, and 19 bases lay in between.

The chain uses TRBV7-3 and TRBJ2-7, with 7 bases lining up with TRBD2. CDR1 and CDR2 from the germline V gene are SGHTA and FQGTGA. CDR3 length: 15 amino acids. The ends lost 5 bases at V and 0 bases at J; junction bases unmatched: 7. The CDR3 spells CASSPQRGPSYEQYF. The CDR3 bases are TGTGCCAGCAGCCCCCAGCGGGGTCCCTCCTACGAGCAGTACTTC.

The chain joins TRBV30 to TRBJ2-2, with unresolved D. The CDR3 totals 14 residues. The V end lost 0 bases, the J end lost 0 bases, and 5 bases lay between the germline ends. Germline assignment: CDR1 GTSNPN and CDR2 SVGIG (reference sequence). Here the CDR3 DNA reads TGTGCCTGGAGTGTCCTAGCGAACACCGGGGAGCTGTTTTTT. Translated: CAWSVLANTGELFF. The full variable domain, in which reference TRBV30 and TRBJ2-2 provide the parts outside the CDR3, is SQTIHQWPATLVQPVGSPLSLECTVEGTSNPNLYWYRQAAGRGLQLLFYSVGIGQISSEVPQNLSASRPQDRQFILSSKKLLLSDSGFYLCAWSVLANTGELFFGEGSRLTVL.

The V call is TRBV5-5, the J call TRBJ1-5; weak D call: TRBD1 (6 bases). The germline V and J ends were trimmed by 3 bases and 3 bases, with 13 bases remaining between them. This CDR3 has 15 amino acids. In germline, CDR1 is SGHKS, CDR2 YYEKEE (reference sequence). This CDR3 is CASSWRGVSNQPQHF. The CDR3 DNA sequence: TGTGCCAGCAGCTGGAGGGGGGTGTCCAATCAGCCCCAGCATTTT.

This clone was counted only a few times. The chain links TRBV29-1 to TRBJ2-7, with TRBD1 matching 7 bases. The junction had 8 bases not matched to a gene; V was cut back by 5 bases and J by 4 bases. The CDR3 runs 13 residues. Germline V CDR1 and CDR2: SQVTM, ANQGSEA. The CDR3 is CSVIYTGVYEQYF. The CDR3 nucleotides read TGCAGCGTTATTTATACAGGGGTGTACGAGCAGTACTTC.